Given below is one T cell receptor (beta chain) in context. This sample is part of a study of blood T cell repertoires in COVID-19. The J segment lost 2 bases and the V segment lost 3 bases, leaving 5 bases of the junction unmatched. The CDR3 is made up of 17 amino acids. Germline CDR1 is KGHDR and CDR2 is SFDVKD. Per the original methods: Estimation of nucleated cell counts relied on the amplification of reference gene primers. The repertoire was sequenced with immunoSEQ multiplex PCR; TCRdb's copy has only in-frame clones and lacks some. V and J calls and clone size are those listed in that table; D and trimming were worked out from the DNA. This sample has about 280,000 clones, with around nine tenths found just once.

Sequenced: peripheral blood. This TCR derives from a middle-aged man with acute or convalescent COVID-19. The J gene is TRBJ1-6, the V gene TRBV24-1, with 8 bases matching TRBD1. The CDR3 spells CATSDPRGLTYNSPLHF. The CDR3, as DNA: TGTGCCACCAGTGATCCCAGGGGGCTAACCTATAATTCACCCCTCCACTTT.